This paragraph covers one T cell receptor (beta chain) sequence. Its antigen is currently not known. Per-nucleotide qualities are absent, and no much larger clonotype sits a single base away. V is pared back by 1 base and J by 9 bases, with 13 bases lying between the germline termini. Via the germline V gene (reference sequence), CDR1 is GTSNPN and CDR2 SVGIG. The CDR3 contains 13 residues, cysteine and phenylalanine counted. Only the CDR3 region is kept as DNA, spanning 39 bases read in frame from base 1. The data are from a study of control samples from healthy donors and cancer patients (dated by TCRdb to 2019 to 2021). The receptor library was made with the immunoSEQ multiplex PCR assay. TCRdb mirrors the immuneACCESS table, restricted to in-frame sequences. Some clones are absent from its copies; in checked studies, under half trace to an unresolved V gene, and the reason for the others is unknown. The sample data list around 170,000 clones, and 85% to 90% of these were observed just once. The top ten hold approximately 4.9% of the sample.

What was sequenced was blood. The chain is assembled from TRBV30 and TRBJ1-5; the D gene is possibly TRBD1, with 6 bases matching. This sequence originates from a woman younger than 45 in good health. The DNA sequence is TGTGCCTGGAGTGACAGGGTCCACGGGCCCCAGCATTTT. Translation gives CAWSDRVHGPQHF.